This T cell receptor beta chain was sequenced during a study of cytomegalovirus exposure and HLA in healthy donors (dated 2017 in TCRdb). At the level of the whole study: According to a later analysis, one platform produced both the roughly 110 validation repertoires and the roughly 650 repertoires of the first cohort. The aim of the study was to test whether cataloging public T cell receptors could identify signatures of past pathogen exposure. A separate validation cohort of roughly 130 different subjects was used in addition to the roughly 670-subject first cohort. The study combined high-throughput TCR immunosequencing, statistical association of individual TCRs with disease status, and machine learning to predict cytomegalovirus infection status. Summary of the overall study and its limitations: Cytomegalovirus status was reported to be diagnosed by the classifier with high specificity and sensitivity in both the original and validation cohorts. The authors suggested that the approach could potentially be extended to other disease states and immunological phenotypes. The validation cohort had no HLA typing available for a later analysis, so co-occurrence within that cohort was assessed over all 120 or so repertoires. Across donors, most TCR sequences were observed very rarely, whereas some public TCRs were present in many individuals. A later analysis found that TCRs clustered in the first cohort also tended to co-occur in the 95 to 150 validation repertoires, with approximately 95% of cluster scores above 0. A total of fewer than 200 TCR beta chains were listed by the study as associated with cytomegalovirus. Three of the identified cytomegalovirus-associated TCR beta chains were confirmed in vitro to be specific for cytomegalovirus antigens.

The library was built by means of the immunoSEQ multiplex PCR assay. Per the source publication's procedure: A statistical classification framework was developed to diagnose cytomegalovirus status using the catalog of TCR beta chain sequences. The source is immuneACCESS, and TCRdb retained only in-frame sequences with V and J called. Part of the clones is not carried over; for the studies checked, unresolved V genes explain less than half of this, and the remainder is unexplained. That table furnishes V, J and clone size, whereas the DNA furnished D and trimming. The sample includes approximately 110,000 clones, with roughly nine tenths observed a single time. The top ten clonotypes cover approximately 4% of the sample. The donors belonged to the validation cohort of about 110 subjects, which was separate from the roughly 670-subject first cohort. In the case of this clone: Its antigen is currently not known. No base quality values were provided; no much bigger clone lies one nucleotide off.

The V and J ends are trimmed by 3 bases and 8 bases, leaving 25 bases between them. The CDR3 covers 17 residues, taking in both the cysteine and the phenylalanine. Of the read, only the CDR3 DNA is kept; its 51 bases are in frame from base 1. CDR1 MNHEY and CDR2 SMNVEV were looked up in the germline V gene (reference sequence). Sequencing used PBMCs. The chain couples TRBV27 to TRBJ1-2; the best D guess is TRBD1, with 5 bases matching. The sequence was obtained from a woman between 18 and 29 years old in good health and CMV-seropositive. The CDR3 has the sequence CASSFYGVSGGVGGYTF. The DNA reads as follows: TGTGCCAGCAGTTTCTATGGGGTTTCTGGGGGGGTCGGCGGCTACACCTTC.